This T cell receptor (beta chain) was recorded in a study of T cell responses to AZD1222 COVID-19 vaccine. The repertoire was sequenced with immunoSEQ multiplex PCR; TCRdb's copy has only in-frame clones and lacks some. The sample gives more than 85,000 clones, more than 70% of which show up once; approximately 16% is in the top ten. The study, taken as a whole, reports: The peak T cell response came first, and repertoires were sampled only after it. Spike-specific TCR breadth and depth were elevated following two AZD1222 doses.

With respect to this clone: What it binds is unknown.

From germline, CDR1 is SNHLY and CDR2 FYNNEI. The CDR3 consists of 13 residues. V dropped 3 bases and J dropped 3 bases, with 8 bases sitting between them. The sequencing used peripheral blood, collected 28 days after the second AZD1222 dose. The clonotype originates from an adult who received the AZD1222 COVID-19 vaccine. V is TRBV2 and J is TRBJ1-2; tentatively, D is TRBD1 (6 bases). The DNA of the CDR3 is TGTGCCAGCAGTGACAACAGGGACTATGGCTACACCTTC. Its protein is CASSDNRDYGYTF.